These 31 T cell receptor beta chains were sequenced from one sample in a study of T cell repertoires in cytomegalovirus infection (dated by TCRdb to the late 2010s). Sequencing instrument: Illumina HiSeq 1500. TCRdb cleaned the public reads at Q25 with fastp, built clones with MiXCR and kept in-frame beta chains. Entries that share a CDR3 protein sequence are merged under the most common genes and DNA. The table for this sample lists 200,000 to 300,000 distinct CDR3 sequences; 6% to 8% of them were counted only once. The leading ten clones occupy around 6.5% of the sample. The sample consisted of PBMCs. The source of these receptors is a human donor in good health (CMV status not recorded). Some clones in this sample may be carry-over from other donors' samples.

This clonotype has ten or more counts. This chain joins TRBV7-2 and TRBJ2-1; perhaps D is TRBD1 or TRBD2 (5 bases each). Germline V gene sequence: CDR1 SGHTA, CDR2 FQGNSA. CDR3 length equals 15 residues. Trimming left V 3 bases short and J 4 bases short, with 13 bases between. As DNA, the CDR3 is TGTGCCAGCAGCTTGCGACGGGACCCTTACAATGAGCAGTTCTTC. Its translation: CASSLRRDPYNEQFF. The full variable domain, in which reference TRBV7-2 and TRBJ2-1 provide the parts outside the CDR3, is GAGVSQSPSNKVTEKGKDVELRCDPISGHTALYWYRQSLGQGLEFLIYFQGNSAPDKSGLPSDRFSAERTGGSVSTLTIQRTQQEDSAVYLCASSLRRDPYNEQFFGPGTRLTVL.

This clonotype was observed many times. The rearrangement uses TRBV25-1 and TRBJ1-1, with 8 bases that match TRBD1. Trimming at V came to 1 base and at J to 5 bases, leaving 9 bases not matched to a gene. Per germline, CDR1 MGHDK and CDR2 SYGVNS. There are 16 residues in the CDR3. Here the CDR3 reads CASSELDREVGTEAFF. The CDR3 region has the DNA TGTGCCAGCAGTGAATTGGACAGGGAAGTGGGAACTGAAGCTTTCTTT.

The sample holds many counts of this clonotype. This rearrangement joins TRBV29-1 to TRBJ2-1; perhaps TRBD1 as D (6 bases). This CDR3 is built from 14 residues. V gave up 4 bases and J gave up 4 bases, with 14 bases separating them. In germline, CDR1 is SQVTM, CDR2 ANQGSEA. CDR3 sequence: CSVGRDTLYNEQFF. The CDR3, as DNA: TGCAGCGTTGGTCGGGACACCTTATACAATGAGCAGTTCTTC.

The chain has TRBV7-6 and TRBJ2-1; 9 bases are shared with TRBD1. Looked up from germline, CDR1 is SGHVS and CDR2 is FNYEAQ. The trim removed 5 bases at V and 6 bases at J, leaving 2 bases unmatched. The CDR3 spans 13 residues. As DNA, the CDR3 is TGTGCCAGCAGCCGGGACAGGGTCAATGAGCAGTTCTTC. Translation gives CASSRDRVNEQFF. Full variable domain (missing parts from reference TRBV7-6 and TRBJ2-1): GAGVSQSPRYKVTKRGQDVALRCDPISGHVSLYWYRQALGQGPEFLTYFNYEAQQDKSGLPNDRFSAERPEGSISTLTIQRTEQRDSAMYRCASSRDRVNEQFFGPGTRLTVL.

The V call is TRBV9, the J call TRBJ2-2; 9 positions match TRBD1. Germline-derived CDR1 and CDR2 are SGDLS and YYNGEE. CDR3 length equals 14 residues. V gave up 4 bases and J gave up 5 bases; unmatched junction bases: 3. CDR3 DNA sequence: TGTGCCAGCAGCTCGGGACAGGGAACCGGGGAGCTGTTTTTT. It yields the protein CASSSGQGTGELFF.

At least ten counts were recorded for this clonotype. This chain connects TRBV7-2 to TRBJ2-3, with 12 bases fitting TRBD2. This CDR3 has 18 residues. The V segment lost 2 bases and the J segment 3 bases; nucleotides outside the gene matches: 9. In germline, CDR1 is SGHTA, CDR2 FQGNSA. The CDR3 loop is CASSLRLAGGPRTDTQYF. The DNA of the CDR3 is TGTGCCAGCAGCTTACGGCTAGCGGGGGGGCCTCGAACAGATACGCAGTATTTT.

This clonotype has a count of ten or more. The chain recombines TRBV20-1 with TRBJ2-5; 8 nucleotides line up with TRBD2. V lost 2 bases to trimming and J lost 2 bases; unmatched junction nucleotides: 7. CDR1 DFQATT and CDR2 SNEGSKA come from the germline V gene (reference sequence). CDR3 size: 15 residues. The CDR3 spells CSARPPGGRQETQYF. CDR3 nucleotide sequence: TGCAGTGCTAGACCACCGGGGGGGCGACAAGAGACCCAGTACTTC.

This clonotype has a count of ten or more. The V call is TRBV13, the J call TRBJ1-1; D is unclear. Per germline, CDR1 PRHDT and CDR2 FYEKMQ (reference sequence). The V end lost 5 bases, the J end lost 2 bases, and 9 bases lay between the germline ends. The CDR3 runs 13 residues. CDR3 DNA sequence: TGTGCCAGCAGCGCTGGTGCCAACACTGAAGCTTTCTTT. Amino acids: CASSAGANTEAFF.

This clonotype was counted at least ten times. The chain couples TRBV20-1 to TRBJ2-3; D perhaps matches TRBD2 (6 bases). Germline assignment: CDR1 DFQATT and CDR2 SNEGSKA (reference sequence). Between the trimmed V and J ends, which lost 2 bases and 3 bases, there was a span of 12 bases. The CDR3 is 14 amino acids. CDR3 coding DNA: TGCAGTGCTAGACCGATCGGGGGTACAGATACGCAGTATTTT. Translating it yields CSARPIGGTDTQYF.

This clonotype was detected many times. The gene calls are TRBV6-2 or TRBV6-3 and TRBJ1-5; D is possibly TRBD1 (5 bases). V was shortened by 2 bases and J by 5 bases, with 16 bases between the two germline ends. This CDR3 is built from 16 residues. Germline CDR1 MNHEY, CDR2 SVGEGT. CDR3: CASSYAGARRDQPQHF. CDR3 DNA sequence: TGTGCCAGCAGTTACGCCGGGGCACGGAGGGATCAGCCCCAGCATTTT.

V gene TRBV6-2 or TRBV6-3 combines with J gene TRBJ1-1; D uncertain. The CDR3 length is 13 residues. Between the trimmed V and J ends, which lost 5 bases and 5 bases, there was a span of 12 bases. The V gene's germline CDR1 is MNHEY and CDR2 SVGEGT. The CDR3 DNA reads TGTGCCAGCAGTCTCTCGACCCCAACTGAAGCTTTCTTT. Translating gives CASSLSTPTEAFF.

In this sample, this clonotype turned up many times. The gene calls are TRBV20-1 and TRBJ1-1, with 12 nucleotides matching TRBD1. V shed 4 bases, J shed 3 bases, and the junction held 9 bases outside the gene matches. The CDR3 consists of 16 residues. Germline V gene lookup returns CDR1 DFQATT and CDR2 SNEGSKA (reference sequence). The CDR3 here is CSAKKPGQGADTEAFF. CDR3 sequence (DNA): TGCAGTGCTAAGAAACCGGGACAGGGGGCGGACACTGAAGCTTTCTTT.

This clonotype was detected many times. The chain is built from TRBV6-1 and TRBJ2-2, with 8 bases matching TRBD1. The germline CDR1 and CDR2 sequences are MNHNS and SASEGT. V lost 0 bases to trimming and J lost 0 bases; unmatched junction nucleotides: 3. The CDR3 has 17 residues. The CDR3 is CASSEATTGANTGELFF. CDR3 DNA: TGTGCCAGCAGTGAAGCTACGACAGGGGCGAACACCGGGGAGCTGTTTTTT.

This clonotype was detected ten times or more. The J gene is TRBJ1-5, the V gene TRBV5-1, with TRBD1 as a possible D gene (5 bases). V was pared by 4 bases and J by 0 bases, with 11 bases between. The CDR3 totals 15 residues. CDR1 is SGHRS and CDR2 is YFSETQ in the germline V gene. CDR3 sequence (DNA): TGCGCCAGCAGCCCCGGACAAATTAGCAATCAGCCCCAGCATTTT. Translation: CASSPGQISNQPQHF. Variable domain in full (rest from reference TRBV5-1 and TRBJ1-5): KAGVTQTPRYLIKTRGQQVTLSCSPISGHRSVSWYQQTPGQGLQFLFEYFSETQRNKGNFPGRFSGRQFSNSRSEMNVSTLELGDSALYLCASSPGQISNQPQHFGDGTRLSIL.

This clonotype has a count of ten or more. The rearrangement joins TRBV12-3 or TRBV12-4 to TRBJ2-3; D possibly corresponds to TRBD2 (5 bases). The CDR3 totals 14 residues. The V end was cut by 7 bases, the J end by 3 bases, with 14 bases between. CDR3 sequence (DNA): TGTGCCAGCAAGCAAAGCGGTTGGACAGATACGCAGTATTTT. Translated: CASKQSGWTDTQYF.

This clonotype appeared many times. The V call is TRBV15, the J call TRBJ1-4, with D perhaps matching TRBD1 (5 bases). Per germline, CDR1 LNHNV and CDR2 YYDKDF (reference sequence). The CDR3 runs to 14 residues. Trimming cost V 5 bases and J 4 bases, with 11 bases left between them. The CDR3 sequence: CATSHRGINEKLFF. In nucleotides, the CDR3 is TGTGCCACCAGCCACCGGGGGATTAATGAAAAACTGTTTTTT.

This clonotype was seen at least ten times. The rearrangement links TRBV18 to TRBJ1-3; TRBD1 might be the D (6 bases). Trimming cost V 6 bases and J 3 bases, with 12 bases left between them. Germline V CDR1 and CDR2: KGHSH, LQKENI. The CDR3 contains 14 residues. The CDR3 reads CASSDGTLGNTIYF. The CDR3 nucleotides are TGTGCCAGCTCGGACGGGACACTTGGAAACACCATATATTTT.

This clonotype came up many times. The chain couples TRBV10-3 to TRBJ2-1, with 8 bases fitting TRBD1. Per the germline V gene, CDR1 is ENHRY and CDR2 is SYGVKD. The CDR3 sequence is 13 residues long. V dropped 8 bases and J dropped 9; count of bases not matched to a gene: 9. CDR3 DNA sequence: TGTGCCATCGAGGACAGGGCGGTGGGTGAGCAGTTCTTC. Translation gives CAIEDRAVGEQFF.

This clonotype was counted ten times or more. V is TRBV6-1 and J is TRBJ1-4; TRBD1 agrees at 9 bases. This CDR3 is built from 15 residues. CDR1 and CDR2 (germline): MNHNS, SASEGT. V shed 6 bases, J shed 8 bases, and the junction held 10 bases outside the gene matches. The CDR3, as DNA: TGTGCCAGCAGGACTACAGGGGGCGCCGGGGAAAAACTGTTTTTT. It specifies CASRTTGGAGEKLFF.

This clonotype came up many times. The chain is built from TRBV5-1 and TRBJ2-6; D uncertain. Looked up from germline, CDR1 is SGHRS and CDR2 is YFSETQ. Trimming took 6 bases from V and 4 from J, leaving 14 bases between them. This CDR3 has 15 residues. The CDR3 nucleotides read TGCGCCAGCAAGTTGCAACAGATCGGGGCCAACGTCCTGACTTTC. It is translated as CASKLQQIGANVLTF.

This clonotype occurred many times. This chain joins TRBV6-2 or TRBV6-3 and TRBJ2-5, with D uncertain. Germline V gene data show CDR1 as MNHEY and CDR2 as SVGEGT. The CDR3 is 12 amino acids. Trimming removed 6 bases from V and 2 bases from J, with 7 bases in between. CDR3 in amino acids: CASSEIQETQYF. CDR3 bases: TGTGCCAGCAGCGAGATACAAGAGACCCAGTACTTC.

This clonotype was counted at least ten times. The rearrangement links TRBV7-9 to TRBJ2-6; D not certain. The V gene lost 5 bases and the J gene lost 4 bases, with 9 bases spanning the gap. This CDR3 contains 14 residues. From germline, CDR1 is SEHNR and CDR2 FQNEAQ (reference sequence). The CDR3 region has the DNA TGTGCCAGCAGCCCTCCCCCCGGGGCCAACGTCCTGACTTTC. Translation: CASSPPPGANVLTF.

This clonotype was counted at least ten times. CDR3 in amino acids: CASSLLNGSPLHF. CDR3 bases: TGTGCCAGCAGCTTACTTAACGGATCACCCCTCCACTTT. V and J are TRBV7-2 and TRBJ1-6; D is undetermined. Between the trimmed V and J ends, which lost 2 bases and 10 bases, there was a span of 9 bases. Looked up from germline, CDR1 is SGHTA and CDR2 is FQGNSA. The CDR3 is 13 amino acids.

This sequence joins TRBV20-1 and TRBJ1-1; 11 nucleotides match TRBD1. CDR3 size: 14 residues. The V gene's germline CDR1 is DFQATT and CDR2 SNEGSKA (reference sequence). Germline trimming cut 6 bases from V and 3 bases from J; bases unmatched to any gene: 6. The CDR3 bases are TGCAGTGCAATCCGGGGACAGGGGGACACTGAAGCTTTCTTT. Its translation: CSAIRGQGDTEAFF.

In its sample, this clonotype was seen a few times. The chain is built from TRBV18 and TRBJ1-1; possible D gene TRBD1, 5 bases. CDR3 length: 15 residues. The germline V gene has CDR1 KGHSH and CDR2 LQKENI. Deletions cut 3 bases from V and 4 bases from J, with 15 bases between. The CDR3 coding sequence is TGTGCCAGCTCACCGTCCGGGGGAACGGCCACTGAAGCTTTCTTT. Its translation: CASSPSGGTATEAFF. Variable domain in full (rest from reference TRBV18 and TRBJ1-1): NAGVMQNPRHLVRRRGQEARLRCSPMKGHSHVYWYRQLPEEGLKFMVYLQKENIIDESGMPKERFSAEFPKEGPSILRIQQVVRGDSAAYFCASSPSGGTATEAFFGQGTRLTVV.

This clonotype was detected ten times or more. The gene calls are TRBV19 and TRBJ1-4; D is possibly TRBD1 (5 bases). The germline CDR1 and CDR2 sequences are LNHDA and SQIVND (reference sequence). With 7 bases removed from V and 4 bases from J, the gap between germline ends came to 16 bases. The CDR3 spans 15 residues. The DNA for the CDR3 is TGTGCCAGTAATCCAAAGGGACTGTTTAATGAAAAACTGTTTTTT. Its translation: CASNPKGLFNEKLFF.

In this sample, this clonotype turned up a few times. The rearrangement uses TRBV3-1 and TRBJ2-1; no reliable D call. Germline V gene sequence: CDR1 LGHDT, CDR2 YNNKEL (reference sequence). This CDR3 comprises 12 residues. The ends were cut back, 6 bases at V and 9 bases at J, with 12 bases in the middle. CDR3 sequence reads: CASRPGTGEQFF. The CDR3 DNA is TGTGCCAGCAGACCCGGTACCGGTGAGCAGTTCTTC.

This clonotype has at least ten counts. This chain uses TRBV7-2 with TRBJ1-1; TRBD1 might be the D (5 bases). Germline V gene lookup returns CDR1 SGHTA and CDR2 FQGNSA. V was shortened by 1 base and J by 1 base, with 13 bases between the two germline ends. The CDR3 is made up of 16 amino acids. CDR3 residues: CASSLGRAGSNTEAFF. The DNA of the CDR3 is TGTGCCAGCAGCTTAGGAAGGGCAGGGTCGAACACTGAAGCTTTCTTT.

This chain uses TRBV5-5 with TRBJ1-5; TRBD1 matches 7 bases. The junction had 11 bases not matched to a gene; V was cut back by 4 bases and J by 7 bases. Looked up from germline, CDR1 is SGHKS and CDR2 is YYEKEE (reference sequence). The CDR3 spans 15 residues. CDR3 sequence reads: CASSDSGGKGQPQHF. The CDR3 DNA follows: TGTGCCAGCAGCGACTCAGGGGGAAAAGGGCAGCCCCAGCATTTT.

The sample holds many counts of this clonotype. This chain connects TRBV7-2 to TRBJ2-1; D remains unclear. The CDR3 is 18 amino acids. The germline gives CDR1 SGHTA, CDR2 FQGNSA. V shed 0 bases and J shed 3 bases, with 18 bases lying between them. The CDR3 region is CASSLARSNGWGYNEQFF. DNA of the CDR3: TGTGCCAGCAGCTTAGCGCGCTCTAACGGGTGGGGCTACAATGAGCAGTTCTTC.

This clonotype was observed many times. The V call is TRBV29-1, the J call TRBJ1-1; possibly TRBD1 for D (5 bases). Germline CDR1 and CDR2: SQVTM and ANQGSEA. The CDR3 is 14 amino acids. V was trimmed by 4 bases and J by 11 bases, leaving 23 bases between them. DNA of the CDR3: TGCAGCGTTGTAGAGCGCGACAGCCGTAACAGGGCTTTCTTT. Amino acids: CSVVERDSRNRAFF.